The 17 T cell receptor beta chains presented below share a single source sample, sequenced in a study of human T cells and chemical hapten exposure (dated by TCRdb to the early 2020s). The time point label of this sample denotes: pre-sensitization, week 0. The treatment or condition label corresponds to: therapeutic diphenylcyclopropenone sensitization with weekly scalp DPC. Library construction relied on RACE. These reads were obtained on a NextSeq 500. TCRdb reworked the public reads: Q25 trimming with fastp, MiXCR clone assembly, productive beta chains retained. Rows merge per CDR3 protein into single entries with the most common DNA and genes. This sample gives around 250,000 distinct CDR3 sequences in total; approximately 8.4% of them show up just once. The top ten clones comprise over 2% of the sample. The starting material was whole blood, obtained in connection with sensitization to the hapten diphenylcyclopropenone (DPC). The receptor set was obtained from a woman between 40 and 50 years old with alopecia areata. Some clones in this sample may be carry-over from other donors' samples.

This clonotype has just a few counts. The V call is TRBV29-1, the J call TRBJ1-2, with D maybe TRBD1 (6 bases). This CDR3 contains 11 residues. The germline gives CDR1 SQVTM, CDR2 ANQGSEA. The V and J ends lost 7 bases and 4 bases respectively, with 10 bases between them. The CDR3, as DNA: TGCAGCGACGGACAGAGCTATGGCTACACCTTC. Translated, it gives CSDGQSYGYTF.

CDR3 sequence reads: CASSQDLGTGGANEQFF. For the CDR3, the DNA is TGTGCCAGCAGCCAAGATCTGGGGACAGGGGGCGCGAATGAGCAGTTCTTC. The rearrangement joins TRBV4-2 to TRBJ2-1, with TRBD1 matching over 12 bases. This CDR3 has 17 amino acids. The germline V gene has CDR1 LGHNA and CDR2 YNFKEQ. J was trimmed by 7 bases and V by 0 bases; bases with no gene match: 7.

The chain has TRBV6-2 or TRBV6-3 and TRBJ1-1; TRBD1 might be the D (5 bases). The CDR3 spans 14 residues. V was trimmed by 3 bases and J by 2 bases, leaving 10 bases between them. Per the germline V gene, CDR1 is MNHEY and CDR2 is SVGEGT. The chain's CDR3 is CASSYLQGNTEAFF. For the CDR3, the DNA is TGTGCCAGCAGTTATCTGCAGGGAAACACTGAAGCTTTCTTT.

V gene TRBV7-9 combines with J gene TRBJ1-4; 8 bases align to TRBD1. The CDR3 extends over 14 amino acids. In germline, CDR1 is SEHNR, CDR2 FQNEAQ (reference sequence). After removal of 5 bases from V and 8 bases from J, the junction contained 7 bases not matched to a gene. In DNA, the CDR3 is TGTGCCAGCAGCCGAGACAGGGGAACCGAAAAACTGTTTTTT. Protein sequence: CASSRDRGTEKLFF.

This clonotype was seen a handful of times. The V gene is TRBV4-3, the J gene TRBJ1-6; the D is unclear. V lost 1 base, J lost 8 bases, and 15 bases lay in between. Per germline, CDR1 LGHNA and CDR2 YSLEER. This CDR3 is 16 amino acids long. In nucleotides, the CDR3 is TGCGCCAGCAGCCAAGGAAGCCCCGTAGGGTATTCACCCCTCCACTTT. This gives the protein CASSQGSPVGYSPLHF.

J is TRBJ2-1 and V is TRBV28, with D perhaps matching TRBD2 (6 bases). Trimming took 4 bases from V and 8 from J, leaving 27 bases between them. The CDR3 contains 18 residues. Germline loops: CDR1 MDHEN, CDR2 SYDVKM. In DNA form, the CDR3 reads TGTGCCAGCAGTTCGCCCGGGGGAGACACCCTTAGAGTAGATGAGCAGTTCTTC. Encoded protein: CASSSPGGDTLRVDEQFF.

This chain uses TRBV28 with TRBJ2-7, with unresolved D. This CDR3 has 15 residues. Germline V CDR1 and CDR2: MDHEN, SYDVKM. Trimming took off 4 bases at V and 7 bases at J, with 20 bases between the two ends. The CDR3 DNA follows: TGTGCCAGCAGTTCCCCAATAAGCGCTGTTTGGGAGCAGTACTTC. This codes for CASSSPISAVWEQYF.

The chain is built from TRBV9 and TRBJ2-5; TRBD2 matches 7 bases. The trim removed 0 bases at V and 1 base at J, leaving 6 bases unmatched. The germline gives CDR1 SGDLS, CDR2 YYNGEE. The length of the CDR3 is 16 residues. CDR3 bases: TGTGCCAGCAGCGTAGAGTTAGCGGGTACCCAAGAGACCCAGTACTTC. Encoded protein: CASSVELAGTQETQYF.

This clonotype occurred many times. The J gene is TRBJ2-5, the V gene TRBV6-2 or TRBV6-3; the D call may be TRBD1 or TRBD2 (5 bases each). Trimming shortened V by 0 bases and J by 4 bases, and 6 bases separated the two germline ends. Germline V CDR1 and CDR2: MNHEY, SVGEGT. The CDR3 runs to 13 residues. CDR3 DNA sequence: TGTGCCAGCAGTTACTCGAGGGGAGAGACCCAGTACTTC. This encodes CASSYSRGETQYF.

The genes are TRBV12-3 or TRBV12-4 and TRBJ2-7; D remains ambiguous. The CDR3 loop spans 15 amino acids. V lost 4 bases and J 2 bases, leaving 15 bases between the germline ends. The CDR3 bases are TGTGCCAGCAGTTCCGTGGGTCGTAGAACCTACGAGCAGTACTTC. This gives the protein CASSSVGRRTYEQYF.

This clonotype was observed at least ten times. The CDR3 nucleotides read TGTGCCATCAGTGTCGGGACTCCGGGGCATGAGCAGTTCTTC. It yields the protein CAISVGTPGHEQFF. This chain connects TRBV10-3 to TRBJ2-1; D possibly corresponds to TRBD2 (6 bases). Trimming took off 4 bases at V and 8 bases at J, with 15 bases between the two ends. CDR3 length: 14 residues. CDR1 and CDR2 from the germline V gene are ENHRY and SYGVKD.

This clonotype was picked up many times. The gene calls are TRBV28 and TRBJ1-1, with 7 bases lining up with TRBD1. The CDR3 contains 16 residues. Germline assignment: CDR1 MDHEN and CDR2 SYDVKM. V was pared by 2 bases and J by 0 bases, with 6 bases of the junction left unmatched. The CDR3 nucleotides are TGTGCCAGCAGTTTAGAGGGGGCGACAGTGAACACTGAAGCTTTCTTT. This translates into CASSLEGATVNTEAFF.

The genes are TRBV11-2 and TRBJ2-1; D unresolved. Looked up from germline, CDR1 is SGHAT and CDR2 is FQNNGV. CDR3 length: 15 residues. Trimming stripped 1 base from V and 0 bases from J, with 7 bases between. CDR3 nucleotides: TGTGCCAGCAGCTTAGGGGTATTCTCCTACAATGAGCAGTTCTTC. Protein: CASSLGVFSYNEQFF.

There are a few counts of this clonotype. V gene TRBV20-1 combines with J gene TRBJ2-7, with 7 positions matching TRBD1. The CDR3 consists of 13 residues. The germline V gene has CDR1 DFQATT and CDR2 SNEGSKA (reference sequence). J was trimmed by 2 bases and V by 6 bases; bases with no gene match: 7. CDR3 DNA sequence: TGCAGTGCCCCAGCCCAGGGGGCCTACGAGCAGTACTTC. Its translation is CSAPAQGAYEQYF.

The V and J genes are TRBV28 and TRBJ2-6; D is undetermined. Germline V lookup: CDR1 MDHEN, CDR2 SYDVKM. The CDR3 loop spans 15 amino acids. The V end lost 10 bases, the J end lost 1 base, and 14 bases lay between the germline ends. The CDR3 here is CANTAPESGANVLTF. The CDR3 DNA follows: TGTGCCAACACCGCACCGGAGTCTGGGGCCAACGTCCTGACTTTC.

This clonotype was detected a few times. The gene calls are TRBV10-3 and TRBJ2-3; TRBD2 might be the D (6 bases). V was clipped by 4 bases and J by 3 bases, with 8 bases between them. Germline-derived CDR1 and CDR2 are ENHRY and SYGVKD. This CDR3 spans 13 amino acids. CDR3 sequence reads: CAISGRETDTQYF. In nucleotides, the CDR3 is TGTGCCATCAGTGGGAGGGAAACAGATACGCAGTATTTT.

To note about this clonotype: The junction shows a germline mismatch at one end, possibly a read error. J is TRBJ1-6 and V is TRBV7-2; D not certain. The CDR3 extends over 15 amino acids. The germline V gene has CDR1 SGHTA and CDR2 FQGNSA. CDR3 nucleotides: TGTGCCAGCAGCTTAGGTGGGGAAGCCAATTCACCCCCCCACTTT. Translating it yields CASSLGGEANSPPHF.